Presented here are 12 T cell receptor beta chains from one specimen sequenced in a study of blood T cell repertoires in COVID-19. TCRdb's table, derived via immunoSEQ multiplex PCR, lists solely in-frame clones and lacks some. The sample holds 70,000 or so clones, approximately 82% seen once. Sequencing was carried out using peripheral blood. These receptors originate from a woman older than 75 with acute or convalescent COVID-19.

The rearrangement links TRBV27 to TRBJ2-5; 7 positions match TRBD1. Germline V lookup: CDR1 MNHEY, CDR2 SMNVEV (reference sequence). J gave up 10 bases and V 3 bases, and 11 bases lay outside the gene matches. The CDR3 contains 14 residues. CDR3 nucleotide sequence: TGTGCCAGCAGTTTCGACAGGGTCCCCGGGGTCCAGTACTTC. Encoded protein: CASSFDRVPGVQYF.

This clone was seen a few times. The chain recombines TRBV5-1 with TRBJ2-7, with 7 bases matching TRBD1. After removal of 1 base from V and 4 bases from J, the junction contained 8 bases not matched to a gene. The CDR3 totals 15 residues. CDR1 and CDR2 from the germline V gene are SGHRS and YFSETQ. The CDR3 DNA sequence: TGCGCCAGCAGCTTGTGGCAGGGGGTGGTTTACGAGCAGTACTTC. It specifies CASSLWQGVVYEQYF.

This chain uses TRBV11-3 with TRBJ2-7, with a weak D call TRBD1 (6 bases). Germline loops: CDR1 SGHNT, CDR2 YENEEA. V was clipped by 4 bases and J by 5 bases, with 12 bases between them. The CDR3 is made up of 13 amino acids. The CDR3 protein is CASSSGTIHEQYF. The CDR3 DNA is TGTGCCAGCAGCTCAGGGACAATCCACGAGCAGTACTTC.

CDR3 in amino acids: CASSLVSRGREDTIYF. The CDR3 DNA reads as TGCGCCAGCAGCCTCGTGAGCAGGGGGCGCGAGGACACCATATATTTT. The chain couples TRBV4-1 to TRBJ1-3, with TRBD1 matching 8 bases. The J segment lost 8 bases and the V segment lost 4 bases, leaving 13 bases of the junction unmatched. Germline-derived CDR1 and CDR2 are MGHRA and YSYEKL. The CDR3 runs 16 residues.

CDR3 bases: TGTGCCAGCAGCTTTAGAGGGACAATTAACACCGGGGAGCTGTTTTTT. Its translation is CASSFRGTINTGELFF. This sequence joins TRBV5-5 and TRBJ2-2; the D gene is possibly TRBD1 (6 bases). Germline CDR1 SGHKS, CDR2 YYEKEE (reference sequence). Trimming stripped 2 bases from V and 2 bases from J, with 13 bases between. The CDR3 consists of 16 residues.

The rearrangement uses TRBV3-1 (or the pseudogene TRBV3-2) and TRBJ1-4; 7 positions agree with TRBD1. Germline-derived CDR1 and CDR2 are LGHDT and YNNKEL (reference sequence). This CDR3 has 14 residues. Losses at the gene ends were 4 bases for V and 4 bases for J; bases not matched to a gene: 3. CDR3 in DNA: TGTGCCAGCAGCCTGGGACAGATTAATGAAAAACTGTTTTTT. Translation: CASSLGQINEKLFF.

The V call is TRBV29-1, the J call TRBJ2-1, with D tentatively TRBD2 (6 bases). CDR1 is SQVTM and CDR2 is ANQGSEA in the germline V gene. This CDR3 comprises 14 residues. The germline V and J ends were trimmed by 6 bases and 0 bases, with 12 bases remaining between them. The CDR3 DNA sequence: TGCAGCGTAGCATTAGCGGTCTCCTACAATGAGCAGTTCTTC. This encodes CSVALAVSYNEQFF.

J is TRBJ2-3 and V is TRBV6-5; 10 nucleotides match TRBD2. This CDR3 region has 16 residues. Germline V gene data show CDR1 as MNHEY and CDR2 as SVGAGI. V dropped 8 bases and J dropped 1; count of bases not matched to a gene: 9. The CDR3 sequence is CASRFLTSGGTDTQYF. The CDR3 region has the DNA TGTGCCAGCCGTTTTTTAACTAGCGGGGGCACAGATACGCAGTATTTT.

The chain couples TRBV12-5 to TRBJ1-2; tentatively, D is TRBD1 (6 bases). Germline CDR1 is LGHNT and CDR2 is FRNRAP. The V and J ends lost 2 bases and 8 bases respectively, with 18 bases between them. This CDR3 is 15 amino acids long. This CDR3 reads CASGLWGEGQTGYTF. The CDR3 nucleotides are TGTGCTAGTGGTTTGTGGGGGGAGGGACAAACGGGCTACACCTTC.

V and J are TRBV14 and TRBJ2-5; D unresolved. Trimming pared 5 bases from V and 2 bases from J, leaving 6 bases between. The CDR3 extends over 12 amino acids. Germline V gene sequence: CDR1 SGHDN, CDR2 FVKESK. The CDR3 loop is CASSSSQETQYF. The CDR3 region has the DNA TGTGCCAGCAGCTCCAGTCAAGAGACCCAGTACTTC.

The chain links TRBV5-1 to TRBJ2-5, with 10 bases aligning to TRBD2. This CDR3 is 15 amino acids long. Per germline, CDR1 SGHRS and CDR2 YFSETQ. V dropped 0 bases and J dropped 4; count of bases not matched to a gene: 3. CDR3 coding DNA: TGCGCCAGCAGCTTGGATCCTAGCGGGGGAGAGACCCAGTACTTC. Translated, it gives CASSLDPSGGETQYF.

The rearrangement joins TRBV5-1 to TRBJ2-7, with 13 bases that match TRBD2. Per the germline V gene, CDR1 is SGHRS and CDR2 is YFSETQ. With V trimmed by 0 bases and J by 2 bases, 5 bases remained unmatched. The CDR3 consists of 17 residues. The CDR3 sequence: CASSLGRGLAGTYEQYF. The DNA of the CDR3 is TGCGCCAGCAGCTTGGGGCGGGGACTAGCGGGAACCTACGAGCAGTACTTC.